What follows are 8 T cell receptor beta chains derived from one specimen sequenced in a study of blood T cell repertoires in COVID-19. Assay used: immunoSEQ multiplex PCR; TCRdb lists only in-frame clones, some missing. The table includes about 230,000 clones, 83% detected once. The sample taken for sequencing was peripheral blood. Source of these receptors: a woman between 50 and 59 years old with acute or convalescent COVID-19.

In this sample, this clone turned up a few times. This chain's CDR3 is CASSDGLAGVLNEQFF. The DNA for the CDR3 is TGTGCCAGCAGTGATGGTCTAGCGGGAGTTCTCAATGAGCAGTTCTTC. J is TRBJ2-1 and V is TRBV6-1, with 10 bases that match TRBD2. The CDR3 is made up of 16 amino acids. Germline trimming cut 3 bases from V and 6 bases from J; bases unmatched to any gene: 8. From germline, CDR1 is MNHNS and CDR2 SASEGT.

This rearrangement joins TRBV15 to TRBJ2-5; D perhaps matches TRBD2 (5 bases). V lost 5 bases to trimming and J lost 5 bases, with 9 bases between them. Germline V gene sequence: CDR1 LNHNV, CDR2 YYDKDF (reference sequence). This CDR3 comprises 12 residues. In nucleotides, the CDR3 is TGTGCCACCAGCCAAAGCGGCGAGACCCAGTACTTC. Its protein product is CATSQSGETQYF.

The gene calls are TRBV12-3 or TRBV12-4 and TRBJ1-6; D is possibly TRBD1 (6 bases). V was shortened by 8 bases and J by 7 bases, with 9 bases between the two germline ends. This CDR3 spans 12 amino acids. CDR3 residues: CASQGPNSPLHF. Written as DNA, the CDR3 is TGTGCCAGCCAGGGGCCCAATTCACCCCTCCACTTT.

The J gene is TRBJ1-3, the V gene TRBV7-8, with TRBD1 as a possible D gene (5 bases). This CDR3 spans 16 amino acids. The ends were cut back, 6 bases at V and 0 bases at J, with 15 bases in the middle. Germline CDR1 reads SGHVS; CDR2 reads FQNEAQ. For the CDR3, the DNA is TGTGCCAGCAGTAAACCTCGACAGAACTCTGGAAACACCATATATTTT. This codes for CASSKPRQNSGNTIYF.

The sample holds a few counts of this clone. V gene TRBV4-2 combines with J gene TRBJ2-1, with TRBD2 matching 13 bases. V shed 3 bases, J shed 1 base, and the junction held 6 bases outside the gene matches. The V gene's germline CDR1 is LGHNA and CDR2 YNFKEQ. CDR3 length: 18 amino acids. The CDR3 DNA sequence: TGTGCCAGCAGCCACCGGACTAGCGGGAGTGGGTCCTACAATGAGCAGTTCTTC. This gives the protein CASSHRTSGSGSYNEQFF.

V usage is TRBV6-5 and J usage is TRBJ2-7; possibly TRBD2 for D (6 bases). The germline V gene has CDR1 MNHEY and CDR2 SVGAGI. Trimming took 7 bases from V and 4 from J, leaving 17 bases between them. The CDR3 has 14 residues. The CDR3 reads CASTPSGGRYEQYF. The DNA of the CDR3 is TGTGCCAGCACTCCTTCCGGGGGTAGGTACGAGCAGTACTTC.

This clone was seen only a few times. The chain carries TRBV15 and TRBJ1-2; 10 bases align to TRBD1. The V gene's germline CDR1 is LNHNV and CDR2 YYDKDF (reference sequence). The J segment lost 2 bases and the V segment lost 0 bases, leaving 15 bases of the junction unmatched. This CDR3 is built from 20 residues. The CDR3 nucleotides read TGTGCCACCAGCAGAGATCTTCTTTCCGGGACAGGGGCTTTGAACTATGGCTACACCTTC. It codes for CATSRDLLSGTGALNYGYTF.

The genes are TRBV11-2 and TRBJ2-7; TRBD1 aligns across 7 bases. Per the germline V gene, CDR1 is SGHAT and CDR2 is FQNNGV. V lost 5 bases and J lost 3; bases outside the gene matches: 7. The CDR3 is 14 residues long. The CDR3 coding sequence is TGTGCCAGCAGCCCAGCCGGGACAGACTACGAGCAGTACTTC. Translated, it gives CASSPAGTDYEQYF.